This T cell receptor beta chain was documented in a study of PD-1 blockade in classical Hodgkin lymphoma. The ends were cut back, 0 bases at V and 4 bases at J, with 11 bases in the middle. Germline V lookup: CDR1 SGHDT, CDR2 YYEEEE. CDR3 length equals 15 residues. Relapses following autologous stem cell transplantation were seen in all patients, with brentuximab vedotin exposure varying. The data were produced by immunoSEQ multiplex PCR, yet TCRdb's version contains in-frame clones alone and is incomplete. Among 75,000 to 100,000 clones listed, 81% were seen once. This TCR was recovered from a human donor with classical Hodgkin lymphoma. The source was peripheral blood mononuclear cells (PBMCs), collected before the second cycle of nivolumab. The chain combines TRBV5-6 with TRBJ1-5; D ambiguous. CDR3 nucleotide sequence: TGTGCCAGCAGCTTGGACGGGCGCAGTAATCAGCCCCAGCATTTT. Protein sequence: CASSLDGRSNQPQHF.